The 24 T cell receptor beta chains presented below share a single source sample, sequenced in a study of cytomegalovirus exposure and HLA in healthy donors. The study ran its PCR with 60 Vbeta and 13 Jbeta primers. Using immunoSEQ multiplex PCR, the repertoire was profiled, and TCRdb retains in-frame clones only, with some absent. This sample yields 150,000 or so clones, of which around three quarters are seen a single time; 2% to 2.5% belongs to the top ten. The sample taken for sequencing was PBMCs. The receptors here all came from an older woman in good health and CMV-seropositive.

This clone has just one count. The chain links TRBV5-5 to TRBJ1-5; no clear D. This CDR3 spans 15 amino acids. V shed 0 bases and J shed 5 bases, with 12 bases lying between them. Germline V gives CDR1 SGHKS, CDR2 YYEKEE (reference sequence). Here the CDR3 reads CASSLGQGQDQPQHF. CDR3 nucleotides: TGTGCCAGCAGCTTGGGACAAGGCCAGGATCAGCCCCAGCATTTT.

The genes are TRBV7-3 and TRBJ1-1, with a weak D call TRBD1 (6 bases). This CDR3 contains 13 residues. The germline V gene encodes CDR1 SGHTA and CDR2 FQGTGA. With 5 bases removed from V and 2 bases from J, the gap between germline ends came to 9 bases. The CDR3 reads CASSEGQNTEAFF. The DNA for the CDR3 is TGTGCCAGCAGCGAGGGACAAAACACTGAAGCTTTCTTT.

The chain recombines TRBV5-1 with TRBJ1-1; D not certain. With 4 bases removed from V and 2 bases from J, the gap between germline ends came to 15 bases. Germline-derived CDR1 and CDR2 are SGHRS and YFSETQ. CDR3 size: 15 residues. The CDR3 protein is CASSPSPGSNTEAFF. The DNA for the CDR3 is TGCGCCAGCAGCCCCTCTCCCGGGTCTAACACTGAAGCTTTCTTT. Together with reference TRBV5-1 and TRBJ1-1, the CDR3 gives the full variable domain: KAGVTQTPRYLIKTRGQQVTLSCSPISGHRSVSWYQQTPGQGLQFLFEYFSETQRNKGNFPGRFSGRQFSNSRSEMNVSTLELGDSALYLCASSPSPGSNTEAFFGQGTRLTVV.

Here the CDR3 reads CASSTDRGHGYTF. CDR3 DNA: TGTGCCAGTAGTACCGACAGGGGGCATGGCTACACCTTC. This chain joins TRBV19 and TRBJ1-2; 10 bases are a match to TRBD1. Per the germline V gene, CDR1 is LNHDA and CDR2 is SQIVND (reference sequence). The CDR3 sequence is 13 residues long. The J segment lost 6 bases and the V segment lost 4 bases, leaving 2 bases of the junction unmatched.

The CDR3 DNA is TGTGCCAGCAGTGCCCCGAGGGGGGAAGCTTTCTTT. Translating it yields CASSAPRGEAFF. This chain links TRBV2 with TRBJ1-1, with D perhaps TRBD1 (6 bases). This CDR3 contains 12 residues. Germline V gives CDR1 SNHLY, CDR2 FYNNEI. Trimming removed 4 bases at V and 8 bases at J, with 11 bases between.

The V gene is TRBV11-3, the J gene TRBJ2-5; possible D gene TRBD2, 7 bases. Germline-derived CDR1 and CDR2 are SGHNT and YENEEA. This CDR3 is built from 15 residues. V was shortened by 0 bases and J by 4 bases, with 12 bases between the two germline ends. The CDR3 reads CASSLEGGGGETQYF. CDR3 in DNA: TGTGCCAGCAGCTTAGAAGGGGGGGGTGGAGAGACCCAGTACTTC. The full variable domain, its missing parts supplied by reference TRBV11-3 and TRBJ2-5, is EAGVVQSPRYKIIEKKQPVAFWCNPISGHNTLYWYLQNLGQGPELLIRYENEEAVDDSQLPKDRFSAERLKGVDSTLKIQPAELGDSAVYLCASSLEGGGGETQYFGPGTRLLVL.

The chain couples TRBV6-5 to TRBJ2-1; possible D gene TRBD2, 7 bases. The CDR3 contains 14 residues. The V end was cut by 8 bases, the J end by 1 base, with 12 bases between. Per germline, CDR1 MNHEY and CDR2 SVGAGI. CDR3 sequence: CASGGGQSYNEQFF. CDR3 coding DNA: TGTGCCAGCGGGGGGGGGCAATCCTACAATGAGCAGTTCTTC.

Concerning this clone itself: Relative to the germline gene, one junction end is altered; a read error may explain this. The chain combines TRBV5-1 with TRBJ2-7; TRBD1 matches at 7 bases. This CDR3 spans 14 amino acids. From germline, CDR1 is SGHRS and CDR2 YFSETQ. Written as DNA, the CDR3 is TGCGCCAGCAGCTTGGTAGGGGGCTCCCACGAGCAGTACTTC. This sequence encodes CASSLVGGSHEQYF.

The chain carries TRBV28 and TRBJ1-3; weak D call: TRBD1 (5 bases). Germline loops: CDR1 MDHEN, CDR2 SYDVKM. V dropped 3 bases and J dropped 0 bases, with 15 bases sitting between them. The CDR3 has 17 amino acids. CDR3 DNA sequence: TGTGCCAGCAGTTTGGTCTCGGGGGTCAGCTCTGGAAACACCATATATTTT. Protein: CASSLVSGVSSGNTIYF.

The J gene is TRBJ1-1, the V gene TRBV18; D possibly corresponds to TRBD1 (5 bases). Germline CDR1 reads KGHSH; CDR2 reads LQKENI. V lost 0 bases to trimming and J lost 1 base, with 12 bases between them. The CDR3 has 16 amino acids. CDR3 DNA: TGTGCCAGCTCACCACCCGCAGGGATGAAGAACACTGAAGCTTTCTTT. Its translation is CASSPPAGMKNTEAFF.

This chain links TRBV25-1 with TRBJ2-2, with D hard to call. This CDR3 spans 15 amino acids. V shed 2 bases and J shed 2 bases, with 9 bases lying between them. The germline V gene encodes CDR1 MGHDK and CDR2 SYGVNS. The CDR3 DNA follows: TGTGCCAGCAGTGAAACTACCCGAAACACCGGGGAGCTGTTTTTT. Amino acids: CASSETTRNTGELFF.

V gene TRBV19 combines with J gene TRBJ2-1; TRBD2 aligns across 7 bases. Germline V gene lookup returns CDR1 LNHDA and CDR2 SQIVND (reference sequence). The length of the CDR3 is 16 residues. V lost 6 bases and J lost 7; bases outside the gene matches: 15. CDR3 region: CASRFGGRATGNEQFF. The DNA for the CDR3 is TGTGCCAGTAGATTCGGGGGGAGGGCCACGGGGAATGAGCAGTTCTTC.

This chain links TRBV4-2 with TRBJ2-1; 9 bases are shared with TRBD2. The V and J ends lost 5 bases and 6 bases, in that order; junction bases with no gene match: 8. The CDR3 has 15 residues. Germline V gene lookup returns CDR1 LGHNA and CDR2 YNFKEQ. CDR3 in amino acids: CASSDSGSRGNEQFF. The CDR3 region has the DNA TGTGCCAGCAGCGATAGCGGGAGTAGAGGCAATGAGCAGTTCTTC.

The table lists this clone with a count of one. The rearrangement uses TRBV15 and TRBJ2-1, with 13 bases lining up with TRBD2. J lost 12 bases, V lost 1 base, and 3 bases had no gene match. Germline values: CDR1 LNHNV, CDR2 YYDKDF (reference sequence). The CDR3 totals 14 residues. CDR3 residues: CATSRAGTSGMQFF. CDR3 in DNA: TGTGCCACCAGCAGAGCTGGGACTAGCGGGATGCAGTTCTTC.

The gene calls are TRBV5-6 and TRBJ1-4, with 7 bases lining up with TRBD1. Unmatched junction bases numbered 10, after V lost 4 bases and J lost 7 bases. Per the germline V gene, CDR1 is SGHDT and CDR2 is YYEEEE. This CDR3 region has 15 residues. The CDR3 reads CASSTNRGFSEKLFF. CDR3 DNA: TGTGCCAGCAGCACCAACAGGGGATTCAGTGAAAAACTGTTTTTT.

V is TRBV6-6 and J is TRBJ1-5, with TRBD1 as a possible D gene (6 bases). The CDR3 is 15 amino acids. The V end lost 2 bases, the J end lost 6 bases, and 14 bases lay between the germline ends. Germline CDR1 and CDR2: MNHNY and SVGAGI (reference sequence). In nucleotides, the CDR3 is TGTGCCAGCAGTTACAGGCAGGGGAAGGGTCAGCCCCAGCATTTT. Encoded protein: CASSYRQGKGQPQHF.

DNA of the CDR3: TGTGCCAGCAGGGGGACAATCACAGATACGCAGTATTTT. This gives the protein CASRGTITDTQYF. The J gene is TRBJ2-3, the V gene TRBV28; D may be TRBD1 (6 bases). The germline gives CDR1 MDHEN, CDR2 SYDVKM. Trimming took off 6 bases at V and 2 bases at J, with 9 bases between the two ends. The length of the CDR3 is 13 residues. Supplemented by reference TRBV28 and TRBJ2-3, the full variable domain reads DVKVTQSSRYLVKRTGEKVFLECVQDMDHENMFWYRQDPGLGLRLIYFSYDVKMKEKGDIPEGYSVSREKKERFSLILESASTNQTSMYLCASRGTITDTQYFGPGTRLTVL.

V usage is TRBV7-2 and J usage is TRBJ1-5, with D hard to call. In germline, CDR1 is SGHTA, CDR2 FQGNSA. The V gene lost 2 bases and the J gene lost 4 bases, with 6 bases spanning the gap. CDR3 length: 13 amino acids. CDR3 amino acids: CASSLSENQPQHF. The CDR3 bases are TGTGCCAGCAGCTTATCTGAGAATCAGCCCCAGCATTTT.

The V gene is TRBV6-5, the J gene TRBJ1-2; 9 bases agree with TRBD1. Germline CDR1 reads MNHEY; CDR2 reads SVGAGI. Trimming cost V 2 bases and J 4 bases; bases outside gene matches: 5. The CDR3 loop spans 15 amino acids. This CDR3 reads CASSYVDRGTYGYTF. In DNA, the CDR3 is TGTGCCAGCAGTTACGTCGACAGGGGGACCTATGGCTACACCTTC.

The chain is built from TRBV25-1 and TRBJ2-7; 7 positions match TRBD1. Germline loops: CDR1 MGHDK, CDR2 SYGVNS. The CDR3 consists of 12 residues. V was pared by 6 bases and J by 7 bases, with 6 bases of the junction left unmatched. The CDR3 region is CASRQGLREQYF. In DNA form, the CDR3 reads TGTGCCAGCAGACAGGGGTTGAGGGAGCAGTACTTC.

The table lists this clone with a count of one. This chain uses TRBV6-1 with TRBJ2-2; tentatively, D is TRBD1 (5 bases). V was cut by 6 bases and J by 4 bases, with 12 bases left in between. The CDR3 loop spans 14 amino acids. Germline V gene data show CDR1 as MNHNS and CDR2 as SASEGT. The CDR3 reads CASRQVLITGELFF. The CDR3 DNA reads TGTGCCAGCAGACAGGTGCTGATCACCGGGGAGCTGTTTTTT.

This rearrangement joins TRBV6-6 to TRBJ2-3; 13 positions agree with TRBD2. Germline CDR1 and CDR2: MNHNY and SVGAGI (reference sequence). J gave up 5 bases and V 2 bases, and 4 bases lay outside the gene matches. The CDR3 covers 16 residues. The CDR3 nucleotides are TGTGCCAGCAGTTACCTCGGGACTAGCGGGATAGATACGCAGTATTTT. As protein: CASSYLGTSGIDTQYF.

This clone was detected a few times. The rearrangement links TRBV15 to TRBJ1-2, with D uncertain. The V end lost 3 bases, the J end lost 8 bases, and 19 bases lay between the germline ends. The CDR3 extends over 15 amino acids. CDR1 is LNHNV, CDR2 YYDKDF, per germline (reference sequence). CDR3 region: CATSRSPGQERGYTF. CDR3 DNA: TGTGCCACCAGCAGGAGCCCTGGGCAGGAACGCGGCTACACCTTC.

The chain recombines TRBV28 with TRBJ1-4; 9 positions match TRBD1. V trimming: 5 bases; J trimming: 8 bases; junction bases outside the gene matches: 9. Germline assignment: CDR1 MDHEN and CDR2 SYDVKM. The CDR3 is 15 residues long. The chain's CDR3 is CASSPQDRGEEKLFF. The DNA of the CDR3 is TGTGCCAGCAGTCCGCAGGACAGGGGAGAGGAAAAACTGTTTTTT.